This T cell receptor beta chain appears in the sequencing data of a study of blood T cell repertoires in COVID-19. Study context: Acute and convalescent COVID-19 samples came from the United States, Italy and Spain.

Produced via immunoSEQ multiplex PCR; TCRdb's table is partial and in-frame only. The profile shows some 100,000 clones, 84% of them singletons. Trimming removed 2 bases at V and 4 bases at J, with 6 bases between. This CDR3 is 12 amino acids long. Per germline, CDR1 SGHDT and CDR2 YYEEEE. The chain combines TRBV5-6 with TRBJ1-2; no firm D call. Material: peripheral blood. The source is a woman aged 45-65 years with acute or convalescent COVID-19. For the CDR3, the DNA is TGTGCCAGCAGCTTTGGGAGCTATGGCTACACCTTC. Its translation: CASSFGSYGYTF. Supplemented by reference TRBV5-6 and TRBJ1-2, the full variable domain reads DAGVTQSPTHLIKTRGQQVTLRCSPKSGHDTVSWYQQALGQGPQFIFQYYEEEERQRGNFPDRFSGHQFPNYSSELNVNALLLGDSALYLCASSFGSYGYTFGSGTRLTVV.